The rows below give T cell receptor beta chains drawn from one sample of a study of regulatory T cells in long-lasting Graves disease. MiXCR, applied by TCRdb to the multiplex PCR reads, yields one record per CDR3 protein. The data contain a few hundred thousand distinct CDR3 sequences, about a sixth of them seen just once; the ten biggest clones take up approximately 22%. A further study also used this sample, focusing on T cells in Graves' hyperthyroidism and ophthalmopathy.

The sample was peripheral blood mononuclear cells (PBMCs), taken at new diagnosis, from a patient treated with antithyroid drugs. The receptor source for this set is a woman aged 18-35 years with Graves disease. CDR3s leave out the opening cysteine and the closing phenylalanine or tryptophan. A D gene is named only where the DNA matches it firmly.

TRBV7-2	NA	ASSLRGQYGQPQH
TRBV6-1	NA	ASSPPGQSGTYSYNEQF
TRBV5-1	TRBD2	ASSLSGTSGRLVNEQF
TRBV19	TRBD2	ASNWGGRSGTGELF
TRBV9	TRBD1	ASSPRDRVNYEQF
TRBV28	NA	ASSSSPPGYT
TRBV28	NA	ASSETPFQPQH
TRBV5-1	NA	ASSLGDTLSGNTIY
TRBV7-2	NA	ASSLDLARATYEQY
TRBV2	NA	AGEEAGSWRQY
TRBV20-1	NA	SATEAGNEQF
TRBV27	NA	ASSSTGLAGYNEQF
TRBV5-1	TRBD1	ASRATGFDTEAF
TRBV7-9	NA	ASSLWGSGEQF
TRBV28	TRBD1	ASSPVPGQGRANVLT
TRBV7-2	NA	ASSLRRGSGNTIY
TRBV7-2	TRBD2	ASSPRGGTGTDTQY
TRBV28	NA	ASSVAQGTIGYGYT
TRBV6-5	NA	ASSYGNQQF
TRBV11-2	TRBD2	ASSSRLAGEQF
TRBV6-2/TRBV6-3	TRBD2	ASSFTILAGVMNEQF
TRBV2	TRBD1	ASRPYGTDIDEQF
TRBV5-1	NA	ARPNGGRNTEAF
TRBV12-3/TRBV12-4	NA	ASSDHRRSYEQY
TRBV2	NA	ASSGPRGRYEQY
TRBV28	NA	ASSPRDPRRAF
TRBV7-9	NA	ASSLARPPNTGELF
TRBV5-1	TRBD2	ASTRLAGTDTQY
TRBV7-9	NA	ASSPAKGADTQY
TRBV19	TRBD1	ASSTDRAGELF
TRBV9	NA	ASSVGWGYQETQY
TRBV2	NA	ASSDTFLGSYEQY
TRBV29-1	NA	SVLGTLLEQY
TRBV10-3	TRBD1	AILGQGEDEQF
TRBV19	TRBD2	ASSIPAGGTDTQY
TRBV2	TRBD1	ASRGQGPGAQH
TRBV19	TRBD2	ASTLAAGYEQY
TRBV2	TRBD2	ASLVASGRDEQF
TRBV28	NA	ASPPPGHPNTGELV
TRBV7-9	TRBD2	ASRPLLAGGPYNEQF
TRBV11-2	NA	ASSRTRGGTTGELF
TRBV11-2	NA	ASSFGTGNEQF
TRBV9	NA	ASSVGFTNYEQY